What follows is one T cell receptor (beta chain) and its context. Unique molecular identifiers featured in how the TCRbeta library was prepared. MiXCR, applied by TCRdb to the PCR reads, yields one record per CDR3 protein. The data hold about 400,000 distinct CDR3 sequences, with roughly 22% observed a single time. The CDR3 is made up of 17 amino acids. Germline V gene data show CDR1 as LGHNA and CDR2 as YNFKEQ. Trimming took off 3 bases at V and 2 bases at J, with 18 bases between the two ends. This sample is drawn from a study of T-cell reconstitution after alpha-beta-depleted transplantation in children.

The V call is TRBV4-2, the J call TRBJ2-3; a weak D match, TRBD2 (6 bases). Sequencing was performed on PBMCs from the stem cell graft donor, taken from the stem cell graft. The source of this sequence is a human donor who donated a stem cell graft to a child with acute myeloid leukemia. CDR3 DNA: TGTGCCAGCAGCCAGGAGGGCGGCAGGGTGTTCACAGATACGCAGTATTTT. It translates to CASSQEGGRVFTDTQYF.